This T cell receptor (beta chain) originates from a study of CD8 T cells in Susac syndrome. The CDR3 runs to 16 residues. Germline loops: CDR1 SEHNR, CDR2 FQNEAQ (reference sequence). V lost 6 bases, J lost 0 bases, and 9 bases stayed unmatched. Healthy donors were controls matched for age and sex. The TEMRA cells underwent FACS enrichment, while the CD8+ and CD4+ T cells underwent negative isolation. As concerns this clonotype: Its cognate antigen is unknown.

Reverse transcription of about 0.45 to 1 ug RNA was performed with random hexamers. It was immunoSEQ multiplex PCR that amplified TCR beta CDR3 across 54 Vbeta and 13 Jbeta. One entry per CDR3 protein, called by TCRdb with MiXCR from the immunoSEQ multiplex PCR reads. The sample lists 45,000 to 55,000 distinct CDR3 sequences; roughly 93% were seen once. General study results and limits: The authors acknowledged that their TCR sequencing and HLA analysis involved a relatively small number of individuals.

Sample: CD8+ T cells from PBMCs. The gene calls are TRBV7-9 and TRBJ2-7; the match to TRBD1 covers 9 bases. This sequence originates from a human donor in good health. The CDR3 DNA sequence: TGTGCCAGCAGTCTCTTCACAGGGGGCTACTCCTACGAGCAGTACTTC. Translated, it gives CASSLFTGGYSYEQYF.